The next 32 T cell receptor beta chains were all read from a single sample in a study of blood T cell repertoires in COVID-19. Here immunoSEQ multiplex PCR was the method, and the copy in TCRdb shows in-frame clones only, minus some. The data hold some 100,000 clones, with about 87% observed a single time. Sequences were obtained from peripheral blood. The receptors were gathered from a woman in her thirties with acute or convalescent COVID-19.

CDR3 bases: TGTGCTAGTGGCCCCACTGATTATAGCAATCAGCCGGTGCATTTT. Residues: CASGPTDYSNQPVHF. The chain has TRBV12-5 and TRBJ1-5; D gene uncertain. Germline V gene data show CDR1 as LGHNT and CDR2 as FRNRAP. The V end lost 6 bases, the J end lost 15 bases, and 27 bases lay between the germline ends. The CDR3 contains 15 residues.

The V call is TRBV3-1 (or the pseudogene TRBV3-2), the J call TRBJ2-7; D remains unclear. The CDR3 extends over 12 amino acids. The germline CDR1 and CDR2 sequences are LGHDT and YNNKEL (reference sequence). The V end lost 4 bases, the J end lost 5 bases, and 9 bases lay between the germline ends. CDR3 protein: CASSRSVNEQYF. The CDR3 DNA reads TGTGCCAGCAGCCGCTCGGTGAACGAGCAGTACTTC.

The rearrangement joins TRBV3-1 (or the pseudogene TRBV3-2) to TRBJ2-7; 12 bases line up with TRBD2. The CDR3 sequence is 15 residues long. Germline assignment: CDR1 LGHDT and CDR2 YNNKEL (reference sequence). The V and J ends lost 4 bases and 5 bases, in that order; junction bases with no gene match: 6. The CDR3 DNA sequence: TGTGCCAGCAGCCCACCTAGCGGGGGGGCCCACGAGCAGTACTTC. It yields the protein CASSPPSGGAHEQYF.

This clone turned up a few times. This chain joins TRBV15 and TRBJ1-4; 7 bases line up with TRBD1. Germline V CDR1 and CDR2: LNHNV, YYDKDF (reference sequence). Unmatched junction bases numbered 6, after V lost 7 bases and J lost 4 bases. This CDR3 is 14 amino acids long. CDR3 sequence (DNA): TGTGCCACCACCAGGGACAGTATTAATGAAAAACTGTTTTTT. This sequence encodes CATTRDSINEKLFF.

This chain uses TRBV5-4 with TRBJ1-1; 7 bases fit TRBD1. CDR1 SGHNT and CDR2 YYREEE come from the germline V gene (reference sequence). The CDR3 contains 13 residues. The J segment lost 8 bases and the V segment lost 0 bases, leaving 4 bases of the junction unmatched. CDR3 amino acids: CASSLGGQPEAFF. As DNA, the CDR3 is TGTGCCAGCAGCTTGGGGGGACAGCCGGAAGCTTTCTTT.

This clone was detected once. The rearrangement links TRBV11-2 to TRBJ1-6; 8 positions match TRBD1. V trimming: 2 bases; J trimming: 0 bases; junction bases outside the gene matches: 3. The CDR3 covers 17 residues. Germline V gene lookup returns CDR1 SGHAT and CDR2 FQNNGV. The DNA for the CDR3 is TGTGCCAGCAGCTTAAGGACAGGGAGCTCCTATAATTCACCCCTCCACTTT. Its translation is CASSLRTGSSYNSPLHF. Full variable domain (rest looked up from reference TRBV11-2 and TRBJ1-6): EAGVAQSPRYKIIEKRQSVAFWCNPISGHATLYWYQQILGQGPKLLIQFQNNGVVDDSQLPKDRFSAERLKGVDSTLKIQPAKLEDSAVYLCASSLRTGSSYNSPLHFGNGTRLTVT.

The chain has TRBV14 and TRBJ2-1; TRBD1 aligns across 7 bases. Trimming at V came to 5 bases and at J to 8 bases, leaving 6 bases not matched to a gene. Germline loops: CDR1 SGHDN, CDR2 FVKESK. This CDR3 spans 13 amino acids. The CDR3 DNA is TGTGCCAGCAGCTATCATGACAGGGATGAGCAGTTCTTC. Translation gives CASSYHDRDEQFF.

This chain uses TRBV6-5 with TRBJ1-4; 7 nucleotides line up with TRBD1. V trimming: 6 bases; J trimming: 4 bases; junction bases outside the gene matches: 5. This CDR3 is built from 14 residues. Germline values: CDR1 MNHEY, CDR2 SVGAGI. The CDR3: CASSSGQINEKLFF. CDR3 DNA: TGTGCCAGCAGCTCGGGACAGATTAATGAAAAACTGTTTTTT.

This clone was observed a few times. The rearrangement uses TRBV4-2 and TRBJ2-2; D is possibly TRBD2 (6 bases). CDR3 length equals 15 residues. Trimming shortened V by 0 bases and J by 8 bases, and 13 bases separated the two germline ends. CDR1 is LGHNA, CDR2 YNFKEQ, per germline. The CDR3 bases are TGTGCCAGCAGCCAAGATATGGGTCGGGAGGGGGAGCTGTTTTTT. It is translated as CASSQDMGREGELFF.

The rearrangement links TRBV7-9 to TRBJ1-5, with 8 bases that match TRBD1. In germline, CDR1 is SEHNR, CDR2 FQNEAQ (reference sequence). The CDR3 runs 15 residues. V gave up 1 base and J gave up 5 bases; unmatched junction bases: 4. Here the CDR3 DNA reads TGTGCCAGCAGCTTAGACGGGACAGGTTATCAGCCCCAGCATTTT. Its translation: CASSLDGTGYQPQHF.

The rearrangement uses TRBV12-3 or TRBV12-4 and TRBJ1-2; D is possibly TRBD1 (6 bases). V was clipped by 6 bases and J by 5 bases, with 13 bases between them. This CDR3 is built from 13 residues. In DNA form, the CDR3 reads TGTGCCAGCAGCCCGGACAGAATATATGGCTACACCTTC. Translating it yields CASSPDRIYGYTF.

This clone appeared once. Distinct nucleotide sequences in the sample also encode this CDR3. The CDR3 protein is CASSRDRSNQPQHF. Written as DNA, the CDR3 is TGTGCCAGCAGCCGGGACAGAAGCAATCAGCCCCAGCATTTT. This chain connects TRBV27 to TRBJ1-5; TRBD1 matches 7 bases. Germline V gene data show CDR1 as MNHEY and CDR2 as SMNVEV (reference sequence). V trimming: 6 bases; J trimming: 1 base; junction bases outside the gene matches: 3. There are 14 residues in the CDR3.

This chain connects TRBV6-5 to TRBJ1-2; the D is unclear. Deletions cut 9 bases from V and 5 bases from J, with 10 bases between. The CDR3 extends over 11 amino acids. Germline V gene lookup returns CDR1 MNHEY and CDR2 SVGAGI. The CDR3 is CASESGYGYTF. CDR3 nucleotide sequence: TGTGCCAGTGAAAGCGGGTATGGCTACACCTTC.

The genes are TRBV30 and TRBJ1-2; 9 nucleotides align to TRBD1. The CDR3 consists of 13 residues. V lost 4 bases to trimming and J lost 4 bases; unmatched junction nucleotides: 4. CDR1 is GTSNPN, CDR2 SVGIG, per germline (reference sequence). The CDR3 nucleotides are TGTGCCTGGAACGGACAGGGGCGCTATGGCTACACCTTC. Amino acid sequence: CAWNGQGRYGYTF.

The chain employs TRBV2 and TRBJ1-1, with D possibly being TRBD1 (5 bases). V lost 4 bases to trimming and J lost 1 base, with 10 bases between them. Germline V lookup: CDR1 SNHLY, CDR2 FYNNEI. There are 14 residues in the CDR3. This CDR3 reads CASSARQQNTEAFF. Written as DNA, the CDR3 is TGTGCCAGCAGTGCCCGACAGCAGAACACTGAAGCTTTCTTT.

The chain is built from TRBV2 and TRBJ2-1; tentative D call: TRBD2 (6 bases). From germline, CDR1 is SNHLY and CDR2 FYNNEI. V lost 4 bases and J 3 bases, leaving 13 bases between the germline ends. The CDR3 runs 15 residues. The CDR3 DNA reads TGTGCCAGCAGTGGGGGGGTGCCCAACTACAATGAGCAGTTCTTC. This sequence encodes CASSGGVPNYNEQFF.

This chain uses TRBV7-9 with TRBJ2-2, with D maybe TRBD1 (5 bases). Germline V CDR1 and CDR2: SEHNR, FQNEAQ (reference sequence). Deletions cut 11 bases from V and 1 base from J, with 11 bases between. The CDR3 is 13 amino acids. As DNA, the CDR3 is TGTGCCGGCGCGACAGAGAACACCGGGGAGCTGTTTTTT. It yields the protein CAGATENTGELFF.

The V and J genes are TRBV5-1 and TRBJ1-1, with TRBD1 identical over 8 bases. Germline V gene lookup returns CDR1 SGHRS and CDR2 YFSETQ. This CDR3 has 14 amino acids. V trimming: 2 bases; J trimming: 1 base; junction bases outside the gene matches: 1. CDR3 region: CASSLGTGNTEAFF. The CDR3 DNA sequence: TGCGCCAGCAGCTTAGGGACAGGGAACACTGAAGCTTTCTTT.

The chain employs TRBV19 and TRBJ2-3; D perhaps matches TRBD1 (6 bases). Trimming shortened V by 3 bases and J by 2 bases, and 12 bases separated the two germline ends. The CDR3 loop spans 15 amino acids. Germline CDR1 reads LNHDA; CDR2 reads SQIVND (reference sequence). CDR3 residues: CASSIRGGDTDTQYF. In DNA form, the CDR3 reads TGTGCCAGTAGTATCAGGGGTGGTGACACAGATACGCAGTATTTT.

The rearrangement links TRBV30 to TRBJ1-1, with D possibly TRBD1 on 5 matching bases. The CDR3 extends over 15 amino acids. Germline lookup yields CDR1 GTSNPN and CDR2 SVGIG (reference sequence). Trimming left V 3 bases short and J 1 base short, with 15 bases between. CDR3 sequence (DNA): TGTGCCTGGAGGGGGACTACCTCGGGGAACACTGAAGCTTTCTTT. Translation: CAWRGTTSGNTEAFF.

The chain is built from TRBV5-4 and TRBJ2-3, with a possible D match to TRBD2 (6 bases). Trimming stripped 4 bases from V and 0 bases from J, with 18 bases between. The CDR3 length is 17 residues. CDR1 SGHNT and CDR2 YYREEE come from the germline V gene (reference sequence). CDR3 sequence: CASSTGGGRVSTDTQYF. CDR3 sequence (DNA): TGTGCCAGCAGCACCGGGGGAGGACGGGTGAGCACAGATACGCAGTATTTT. Variable domain in full (rest from reference TRBV5-4 and TRBJ2-3): ETGVTQSPTHLIKTRGQQVTLRCSSQSGHNTVSWYQQALGQGPQFIFQYYREEENGRGNFPPRFSGLQFPNYSSELNVNALELDDSALYLCASSTGGGRVSTDTQYFGPGTRLTVL.

The gene calls are TRBV5-1 and TRBJ2-2; D perhaps matches TRBD2 (5 bases). V was clipped by 8 bases and J by 5 bases, with 22 bases between them. The CDR3 length is 16 residues. Germline V CDR1 and CDR2: SGHRS, YFSETQ. The CDR3 DNA reads as TGCGCCAGTAACGGACGGGGAGATTTTGGTACCGGGGAGCTGTTTTTT. Translating it yields CASNGRGDFGTGELFF.

This clone was seen a handful of times. J is TRBJ1-1 and V is TRBV11-3, with D unclear. Trimming stripped 0 bases from V and 5 bases from J, with 10 bases between. Germline-derived CDR1 and CDR2 are SGHNT and YENEEA. CDR3 length: 14 amino acids. The CDR3 nucleotides read TGTGCCAGCAGCTTAGAGGGCGGGATGACTGAAGCTTTCTTT. Translating gives CASSLEGGMTEAFF.

The rearrangement uses TRBV11-3 and TRBJ2-7, with TRBD1 matching over 7 bases. Germline-derived CDR1 and CDR2 are SGHNT and YENEEA. This CDR3 region has 13 residues. The V and J ends lost 5 bases and 5 bases, in that order; junction bases with no gene match: 6. The chain's CDR3 is CASSLPGQDEQYF. Here the CDR3 DNA reads TGTGCCAGCAGCCTCCCCGGACAGGACGAGCAGTACTTC. Based on the CDR3 plus reference TRBV11-3 and TRBJ2-7, the full variable domain is EAGVVQSPRYKIIEKKQPVAFWCNPISGHNTLYWYLQNLGQGPELLIRYENEEAVDDSQLPKDRFSAERLKGVDSTLKIQPAELGDSAVYLCASSLPGQDEQYFGPGTRLTVT.

This chain links TRBV4-1 with TRBJ2-7, with D hard to call. The germline gives CDR1 MGHRA, CDR2 YSYEKL. The germline V and J ends were trimmed by 0 bases and 3 bases, with 21 bases remaining between them. The CDR3 has 18 amino acids. CDR3 nucleotide sequence: TGCGCCAGCAGCCAAGATGTTGTAGTATATGGTGGCGGCTACGAGCAGTACTTC. It encodes CASSQDVVVYGGGYEQYF.

This clone appeared once. V and J are TRBV28 and TRBJ1-6; the D gene is possibly TRBD1 (6 bases). V was clipped by 7 bases and J by 5 bases, with 12 bases between them. The CDR3 totals 14 residues. Germline values: CDR1 MDHEN, CDR2 SYDVKM. Written as DNA, the CDR3 is TGTGCCAGCAATTCCGACAGGAATAATTCACCCCTCCACTTT. It yields the protein CASNSDRNNSPLHF. Supplemented by reference TRBV28 and TRBJ1-6, the full variable domain reads DVKVTQSSRYLVKRTGEKVFLECVQDMDHENMFWYRQDPGLGLRLIYFSYDVKMKEKGDIPEGYSVSREKKERFSLILESASTNQTSMYLCASNSDRNNSPLHFGNGTRLTVT.

The rearrangement uses TRBV4-1 and TRBJ1-1; weak D call: TRBD1 (6 bases). The CDR3 consists of 18 residues. Germline lookup yields CDR1 MGHRA and CDR2 YSYEKL. V shed 2 bases and J shed 1 base, with 20 bases lying between them. The CDR3 loop reads CASSQREPQSRGNTEAFF. CDR3 nucleotides: TGCGCCAGCAGCCAAAGAGAGCCCCAATCCAGGGGGAACACTGAAGCTTTCTTT.

The chain has TRBV28 and TRBJ1-4, with 8 bases that match TRBD1. The CDR3 spans 15 residues. V shed 2 bases, J shed 7 bases, and the junction held 6 bases outside the gene matches. Germline CDR1 is MDHEN and CDR2 is SYDVKM. CDR3 bases: TGTGCCAGCAGTTTACTCGACAGGGGAGGTGAAAAACTGTTTTTT. Translation: CASSLLDRGGEKLFF.

The rearrangement uses TRBV4-1 and TRBJ2-1; the match to TRBD1 covers 8 bases. V lost 2 bases to trimming and J lost 2 bases; unmatched junction nucleotides: 2. CDR1 is MGHRA and CDR2 is YSYEKL in the germline V gene. The CDR3 spans 15 residues. CDR3 loop: CASSQKQGAYNEQFF. In DNA form, the CDR3 reads TGCGCCAGCAGCCAAAAACAGGGGGCCTACAATGAGCAGTTCTTC.

The chain couples TRBV27 to TRBJ2-2; D is possibly TRBD2 (5 bases). V lost 6 bases, J lost 3 bases, and 14 bases lay in between. CDR1 is MNHEY and CDR2 is SMNVEV in the germline V gene (reference sequence). The CDR3 contains 15 residues. CDR3 in DNA: TGTGCCAGCAGGACTATTATGCAAGACACCGGGGAGCTGTTTTTT. It codes for CASRTIMQDTGELFF.

The V gene is TRBV27, the J gene TRBJ2-5, with a tentative D call TRBD1 (5 bases). Between the trimmed V and J ends, which lost 8 bases and 1 base, there was a span of 17 bases. The CDR3 contains 15 residues. In germline, CDR1 is MNHEY, CDR2 SMNVEV (reference sequence). CDR3 loop: CASAGRLRTQETQYF. The DNA for the CDR3 is TGTGCCAGCGCAGGGCGCCTCAGGACCCAAGAGACCCAGTACTTC.

The chain links TRBV4-2 to TRBJ2-3; 11 nucleotides agree with TRBD2. This CDR3 is built from 17 residues. Trimming cost V 2 bases and J 0 bases; bases outside gene matches: 4. CDR1 and CDR2 (germline): LGHNA, YNFKEQ. This chain's CDR3 is CASSQLTSGDSTDTQYF. CDR3 nucleotides: TGTGCCAGCAGCCAATTGACTAGCGGGGATAGCACAGATACGCAGTATTTT.